The 19 T cell receptor beta chains reported below all come from one sample, sequenced in a study of OX40 agonist ivuxolimab in advanced cancers. The library came from the immunoSEQ multiplex PCR assay. Here the immuneACCESS table is served through TCRdb, limited to in-frame sequences with V and J called. Missing clones are a known gap in these copies; in checked studies unresolved V genes cover under half, and the rest lacks a known reason. This sample comprises more than 100,000 clones, 93% of them detected only once. The ten largest clonotypes hold approximately 0.15% of the sample. Sequenced material: CD4+ or CD8+ T cells sorted from blood, taken in a trial of the OX40 agonist ivuxolimab. The receptor set was obtained from an adult with an advanced solid tumor such as melanoma, head and neck, liver or kidney cancer.

In nucleotides, the CDR3 is TGTGCCAGCAGCTCTATCGACAGGACTGGTGGCTACACCTTC. The encoded protein is CASSSIDRTGGYTF. The genes are TRBV5-4 and TRBJ1-2; a weak D match, TRBD1 (6 bases). The V gene's germline CDR1 is SGHNT and CDR2 YYREEE (reference sequence). The V and J ends lost 3 bases and 7 bases respectively, with 16 bases between them. The CDR3 length is 14 residues.

As DNA, the CDR3 is TGTGCCTGGAGTGTTCAACCCGGCTCCTACGAGCAGTACTTC. This sequence encodes CAWSVQPGSYEQYF. The J gene is TRBJ2-7, the V gene TRBV30; unclear D gene. Germline assignment: CDR1 GTSNPN and CDR2 SVGIG (reference sequence). CDR3 length: 14 residues. Trimming took 0 bases from V and 0 from J, leaving 9 bases between them.

The rearrangement uses TRBV6-5 and TRBJ1-2; tentative D call: TRBD1 (5 bases). Trimming shortened V by 7 bases and J by 7 bases, and 19 bases separated the two germline ends. CDR3 length equals 14 residues. The germline V gene has CDR1 MNHEY and CDR2 SVGAGI. CDR3 amino acids: CASIPSSGAGGYTF. The CDR3 coding sequence is TGTGCCAGCATTCCCTCTTCCGGGGCAGGTGGCTACACCTTC.

This chain links TRBV6-6 with TRBJ2-7; TRBD1 might be the D (7 bases). Trimming took 6 bases from V and 6 from J, leaving 24 bases between them. The CDR3 has 16 residues. Germline CDR1 MNHNY, CDR2 SVGAGI (reference sequence). The DNA for the CDR3 is TGTGCCAGCAGGCCAAGCACAGGGGACGGGAGTTTCGAGCAGTACTTC. Translation gives CASRPSTGDGSFEQYF.

This clone was recorded once. The V and J genes are TRBV9 and TRBJ2-7; D is perhaps TRBD1 or TRBD2 (6 bases each). There are 16 residues in the CDR3. The V end was cut by 4 bases, the J end by 5 bases, with 22 bases between. CDR1 is SGDLS and CDR2 is YYNGEE in the germline V gene. The CDR3 reads CASSLRGAYEQDEQYF. CDR3 sequence (DNA): TGTGCCAGCAGCCTGAGGGGGGCCTACGAGCAGGACGAGCAGTACTTC.

There are a few counts of this clone. V and J are TRBV10-1 and TRBJ2-2; D is unclear. This CDR3 has 16 amino acids. Deletions cut 0 bases from V and 7 bases from J, with 15 bases between. Germline V gene lookup returns CDR1 WNHNN and CDR2 SYGVQD (reference sequence). CDR3 sequence reads: CASSESKVRKNGELFF. The CDR3, as DNA: TGCGCCAGCAGTGAGTCAAAGGTCAGGAAGAACGGGGAGCTGTTTTTT.

The chain links TRBV6-1 to TRBJ1-4; tentative D call: TRBD1 (5 bases). Germline lookup yields CDR1 MNHNS and CDR2 SASEGT. Trimming stripped 5 bases from V and 4 bases from J, with 14 bases between. The CDR3 has 15 amino acids. The CDR3 bases are TGTGCCAGCAGTTCTGGGACCGTCGTTAATGAAAAACTGTTTTTT. Its translation: CASSSGTVVNEKLFF.

The J gene is TRBJ2-1, the V gene TRBV7-3, with D uncertain. V was shortened by 4 bases and J by 10 bases, with 8 bases between the two germline ends. The CDR3 extends over 11 amino acids. In germline, CDR1 is SGHTA, CDR2 FQGTGA. CDR3 sequence (DNA): TGTGCCAGCAGCTCGACTGGCGAGCAGTTCTTC. Its translation: CASSSTGEQFF.

This clone was seen only a few times. V is TRBV28 and J is TRBJ1-5; D remains ambiguous. Trimming took 5 bases from V and 0 from J, leaving 11 bases between them. The CDR3 length is 15 residues. Germline V gene sequence: CDR1 MDHEN, CDR2 SYDVKM. The CDR3 DNA reads as TGTGCCAGCAGTCCGAGCCTTTATAGCAATCAGCCCCAGCATTTT. Encoded protein: CASSPSLYSNQPQHF.

This clone came up once. The chain is built from TRBV7-2 and TRBJ2-1; D is uncertain. CDR1 is SGHTA and CDR2 is FQGNSA in the germline V gene. V was shortened by 6 bases and J by 0 bases, with 6 bases between the two germline ends. This CDR3 has 13 residues. The CDR3 DNA follows: TGTGCCAGCAGTCTTAACTCCTACAATGAGCAGTTCTTC. This gives the protein CASSLNSYNEQFF.

The V and J genes are TRBV2 and TRBJ2-5, with TRBD1 identical over 7 bases. The V gene's germline CDR1 is SNHLY and CDR2 FYNNEI. Germline trimming cut 11 bases from V and 4 bases from J; bases unmatched to any gene: 10. The CDR3 is 13 residues long. The CDR3 nucleotides read TGTGCCTCCCTGGGAGACAGGGCAGAGACCCAGTACTTC. The encoded protein is CASLGDRAETQYF.

The chain is built from TRBV18 and TRBJ1-5, with no clear D. The V gene lost 5 bases and the J gene lost 0 bases, with 5 bases spanning the gap. Germline loops: CDR1 KGHSH, CDR2 LQKENI. This CDR3 has 13 amino acids. As DNA, the CDR3 is TGTGCCAGCTCAGGAAATAGCAATCAGCCCCAGCATTTT. Its translation is CASSGNSNQPQHF.

This clone has a single count. V and J are TRBV20-1 and TRBJ1-2; 7 bases align to TRBD1. Trimming at V came to 6 bases and at J to 8 bases, leaving 6 bases not matched to a gene. The V gene's germline CDR1 is DFQATT and CDR2 SNEGSKA (reference sequence). The CDR3 length is 11 residues. CDR3 DNA sequence: TGCAGTGCCGACAGGGAGGAAGGCTACACCTTC. This encodes CSADREEGYTF.

This chain connects TRBV25-1 to TRBJ2-7, with D possibly being TRBD2 (5 bases). From germline, CDR1 is MGHDK and CDR2 SYGVNS. This CDR3 spans 14 amino acids. V gave up 4 bases and J gave up 6 bases, with 16 bases separating them. The CDR3 is CASSVTLRAGEQYF. Written as DNA, the CDR3 is TGTGCCAGCAGTGTCACCCTGAGGGCAGGCGAGCAGTACTTC.

This chain uses TRBV5-1 with TRBJ1-2; D is ambiguous. The CDR3 runs 14 residues. V lost 4 bases to trimming and J lost 4 bases, with 14 bases between them. From germline, CDR1 is SGHRS and CDR2 YFSETQ. The CDR3 DNA reads TGCGCCAGCAGCCTCCGCGACGGAGTCTATGGCTACACCTTC. It encodes CASSLRDGVYGYTF. Looking up the rest from reference TRBV5-1 and TRBJ1-2 gives the full variable domain: KAGVTQTPRYLIKTRGQQVTLSCSPISGHRSVSWYQQTPGQGLQFLFEYFSETQRNKGNFPGRFSGRQFSNSRSEMNVSTLELGDSALYLCASSLRDGVYGYTFGSGTRLTVV.

The chain links TRBV6-5 to TRBJ1-3; 10 bases are a match to TRBD1. Per germline, CDR1 MNHEY and CDR2 SVGAGI. The CDR3 is made up of 15 amino acids. The ends lost 6 bases at V and 0 bases at J; junction bases unmatched: 2. The CDR3 nucleotides read TGTGCCAGCAGCGGGGACAGGGGCTCTGGAAACACCATATATTTT. It translates to CASSGDRGSGNTIYF.

The rearrangement uses TRBV6-6 and TRBJ1-2; D gene unclear. Germline lookup yields CDR1 MNHNY and CDR2 SVGAGI (reference sequence). Trimming left V 4 bases short and J 9 bases short, with 18 bases between. The CDR3 extends over 14 amino acids. The CDR3 loop is CASSSGLHTDRYTF. The CDR3 region has the DNA TGTGCCAGCAGTTCCGGACTCCACACCGATCGCTACACCTTC.

The chain combines TRBV28 with TRBJ2-7, with D tentatively TRBD1 or TRBD2 (7 bases each). The CDR3 totals 16 residues. Trimming left V 5 bases short and J 2 bases short, with 19 bases between. Germline-derived CDR1 and CDR2 are MDHEN and SYDVKM. In DNA, the CDR3 is TGTGCCAGCAGTCCAGGGGGGGGCTTCCCCACCTACGAGCAGTACTTC. Amino acids: CASSPGGGFPTYEQYF.

The chain uses TRBV6-5 and TRBJ2-5; possibly TRBD2 for D (7 bases). V was cut by 0 bases and J by 5 bases, with 10 bases left in between. The length of the CDR3 is 14 residues. Germline V gene lookup returns CDR1 MNHEY and CDR2 SVGAGI. CDR3 region: CASSYSEGGETQYF. The CDR3 coding sequence is TGTGCCAGCAGTTACTCGGAGGGGGGGGAGACCCAGTACTTC.